Listed below are T cell receptor beta chains from one sample, sequenced in a study of T cell responses to AZD1222 COVID-19 vaccine. Sequenced by immunoSEQ multiplex PCR; TCRdb stores in-frame clones only, minus some. The sample contains 140,000 or so clones, around 90% of which appear only once. The source material was peripheral blood, sampled 28 days after the second dose of the MenACWY control vaccine. These receptor sequences come from an adult who received the MenACWY meningococcal vaccine as a control. CDR3s include the opening cysteine and the closing phenylalanine or tryptophan. D genes are given only for firm matches. Size is omitted from some rows. Given values are once, few, many or a class for expanded clones.

V	length	D	J	size	DNA	CDR3
TRBV9	12	NA	TRBJ2-2	NA	TGTGCCAGCAGCGGGGTTACCGGGGAGCTGTTTTTT	CASSGVTGELFF
TRBV9	14	NA	TRBJ2-1	NA	TGTGCCAGCAGCGTAGCTGGTGGCCTCTTTGAGCAGTTCTTC	CASSVAGGLFEQFF
TRBV19	14	NA	TRBJ1-6	NA	TGTGCCAGTACTTCGACAGGCCTAAATTCACCCCTCCACTTT	CASTSTGLNSPLHF
TRBV11-2	15	NA	TRBJ2-6	NA	TGTGCCAGCAGCCTCGACAGCTCTGGGGCCAACGTCCTGACTTTC	CASSLDSSGANVLTF
TRBV24-1	21	TRBD2	TRBJ2-2	once	TGTGCCACCAGTGAGCATTTTTTTCCCTCCCGCGGGGGGGGGAACACCGGGGAGCTGTTTTTT	CATSEHFFPSRGGGNTGELFF
TRBV6-5	13	NA	TRBJ1-3	NA	TGTGCCAGCAGCAGAATTACTGGAAACACCATATATTTT	CASSRITGNTIYF
TRBV7-9	13	NA	TRBJ2-1	NA	TGTGCCAGCAGCTTGGGAAACTACAATGAGCAGTTCTTC	CASSLGNYNEQFF
TRBV6-2/TRBV6-3	14	NA	TRBJ1-2	NA	TGTGCCAGCAGTCAGGACGCTACTAACTATGGCTACACCTTC	CASSQDATNYGYTF
TRBV7-2	13	NA	TRBJ1-1	few	TGTGCCAGCATGCGAGGACCGGGGACTGAAGCTTTCTTT	CASMRGPGTEAFF
TRBV30	18	NA	TRBJ1-6	NA	TGTGCCTGGAAGGTGGGGGCCCTCGCGAACTCCTATAATTCACCCCTCCACTTT	CAWKVGALANSYNSPLHF
TRBV10-3	15	TRBD1	TRBJ2-5	NA	TGTGCCATCAGTGATACAGGGGGAGAAGGAGAGACCCAGTACTTC	CAISDTGGEGETQYF
TRBV5-5	13	NA	TRBJ1-4	NA	TGTGCCAGCAGCTTGGTACCGGCGGAAAAACTGTTTTTT	CASSLVPAEKLFF
TRBV5-4	13	NA	TRBJ2-7	once	TGTGCCAGCAGCTTGGACAGGAACTACGAGCAGTACTTC	CASSLDRNYEQYF
TRBV3-1/TRBV3-2	14	NA	TRBJ2-5	NA	TGTGCCAGCAGCCAAGGACAGTCGCGAGAGACCCAGTACTTC	CASSQGQSRETQYF
TRBV13	16	NA	TRBJ2-7	NA	TGTGCCAGCAGCCCCGATGACGGGACCGGGGTCCACGAGCAGTACTTC	CASSPDDGTGVHEQYF